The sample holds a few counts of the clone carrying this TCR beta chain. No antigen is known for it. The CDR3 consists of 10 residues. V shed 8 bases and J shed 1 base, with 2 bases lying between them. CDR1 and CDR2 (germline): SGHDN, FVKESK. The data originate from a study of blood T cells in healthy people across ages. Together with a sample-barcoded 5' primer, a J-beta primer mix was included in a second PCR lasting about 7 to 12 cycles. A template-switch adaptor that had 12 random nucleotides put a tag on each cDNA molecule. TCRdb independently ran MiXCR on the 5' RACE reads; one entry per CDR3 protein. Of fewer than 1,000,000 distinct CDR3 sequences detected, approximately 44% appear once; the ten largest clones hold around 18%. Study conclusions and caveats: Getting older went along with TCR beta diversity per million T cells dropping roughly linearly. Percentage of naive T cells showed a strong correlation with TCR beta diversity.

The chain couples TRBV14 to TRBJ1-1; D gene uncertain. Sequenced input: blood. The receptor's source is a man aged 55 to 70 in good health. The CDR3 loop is CASGNTEAFF. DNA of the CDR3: TGTGCCAGCGGGAACACTGAAGCTTTCTTT.